These T cell receptor beta chains were read from a single sample in a study of response to subunit inactivated influenza vaccine. Using its own MiXCR run on the RT-PCR reads, TCRdb lists one record per CDR3 protein. The sample comprises fewer than 550,000 distinct CDR3 sequences, roughly 23% of which are singletons, and about 1.9% rests with the top ten. The sequences come from CD4+ T cells sorted from PBMCs, collected 5 days after vaccination. These receptors originate from a man in his fifties or sixties who received an inactivated influenza vaccine. The CDR3 runs from the conserved cysteine through the conserved F or W. A D gene is named only where the DNA matches it firmly. Some rows mark clone size as missing; the rest say once, few, many or name a class of expanded clone.

>TRBJ2-5|few|TRBV6-1|.
TGTGCCAGCAGCCGAGTCAATGGGGAGACCCAGTACTTC
CASSRVNGETQYF
>TRBJ1-1|once|TRBV12-3/TRBV12-4|TRBD1
TGTGCCAGCAGTTTGGGGGACAGGGGAACTTTCTTT
CASSLGDRGTFF
>TRBJ2-5|.|TRBV4-3|.
TGCGCCAGCAGCCAAGAGGTTAGCAGGGGCCAAGAGACCCAGTACTTC
CASSQEVSRGQETQYF
>TRBJ2-1|few|TRBV28|.
TGTGCCAGCAGTTTCCTCCTAACTAGTGCGCAGTTCTTC
CASSFLLTSAQFF
>TRBJ2-3|many|TRBV12-3/TRBV12-4|TRBD2
TGTGCCAGCAGCCTAGCGGGGGGAAACACAGATACGCAGTATTTT
CASSLAGGNTDTQYF
>TRBJ2-1|few|TRBV20-1|TRBD2
TGCAGTGCTATAACCTATAGCGGGAGCTCCTACAATGAGCAGTTCTTC
CSAITYSGSSYNEQFF
>TRBJ1-6|.|TRBV27|.
TGTGCCAGCAGGGTTAACCGGGACACCACGGGACCCCTCCACTTT
CASRVNRDTTGPLHF
>TRBJ2-1|.|TRBV12-3/TRBV12-4|.
TGTGCCAGCAGTTTCCGCTCGCAGGGGCGTGGATACAATGAGCAGTTCTTC
CASSFRSQGRGYNEQFF
>TRBJ2-7|few|TRBV7-2|TRBD2
TGTGCCAGCAGCTTTAGCCCTAGCGGGGGTTACGAGCAGTACTTC
CASSFSPSGGYEQYF
>TRBJ1-2|.|TRBV7-2|TRBD1
TGTGCCAGCAGCTTAGGTCTTTCAGGGGGCGATGGCTACACCTTC
CASSLGLSGGDGYTF
>TRBJ2-1|few|TRBV20-1|TRBD2
TGCAGTGCGCTCCATGCGGCGGGGGGGCCAGATGAGCAGTTCTTC
CSALHAAGGPDEQFF
>TRBJ2-7|.|TRBV3-1|.
TGTGCCAGCAGCCATATGACTAGCGAGCAGTACTTC
CASSHMTSEQYF